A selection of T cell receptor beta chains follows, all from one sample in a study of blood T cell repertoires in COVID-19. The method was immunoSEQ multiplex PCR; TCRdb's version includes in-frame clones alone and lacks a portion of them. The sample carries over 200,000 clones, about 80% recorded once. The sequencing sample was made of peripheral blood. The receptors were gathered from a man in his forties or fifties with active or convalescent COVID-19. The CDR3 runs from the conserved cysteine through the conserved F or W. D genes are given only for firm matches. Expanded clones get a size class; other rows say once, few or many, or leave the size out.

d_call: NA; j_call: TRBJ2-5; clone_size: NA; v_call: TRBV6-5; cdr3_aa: CASSRSGGQETQYF; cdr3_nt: TGTGCCAGCAGCCGCTCTGGCGGCCAAGAGACCCAGTACTTC
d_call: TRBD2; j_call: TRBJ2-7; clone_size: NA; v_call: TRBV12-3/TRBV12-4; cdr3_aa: CASRRGGPYEQYF; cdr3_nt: TGTGCCAGCAGGCGGGGGGGCCCCTACGAGCAGTACTTC
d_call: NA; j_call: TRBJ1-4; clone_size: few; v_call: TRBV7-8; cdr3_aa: CASNPGPWGTNEKLFF; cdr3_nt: TGTGCCAGCAACCCGGGTCCCTGGGGCACTAATGAAAAACTGTTTTTT
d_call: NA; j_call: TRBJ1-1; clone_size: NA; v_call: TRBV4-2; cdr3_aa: CASSPRRNTEAFF; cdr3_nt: TGTGCCAGCAGCCCCCGCAGGAACACTGAAGCTTTCTTT
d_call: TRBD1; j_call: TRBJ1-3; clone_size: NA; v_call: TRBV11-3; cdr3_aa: CASSSRTGSSGNTIYF; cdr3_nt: TGTGCCAGCAGCTCAAGGACAGGGTCGTCTGGAAACACCATATATTTT
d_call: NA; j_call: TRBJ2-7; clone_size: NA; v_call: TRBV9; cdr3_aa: CASSGETYEQYF; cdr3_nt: TGTGCCAGCAGCGGCGAGACCTACGAGCAGTACTTC
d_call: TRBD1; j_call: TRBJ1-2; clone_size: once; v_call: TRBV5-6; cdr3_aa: CASSPDRGSRGYTF; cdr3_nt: TGTGCCAGCAGCCCCGACAGGGGTTCCAGGGGCTACACCTTC
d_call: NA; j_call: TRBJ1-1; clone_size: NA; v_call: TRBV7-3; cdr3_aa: CASSLSSLGEAFF; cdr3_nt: TGTGCCAGCAGCTTAAGCAGTCTTGGTGAAGCTTTCTTT
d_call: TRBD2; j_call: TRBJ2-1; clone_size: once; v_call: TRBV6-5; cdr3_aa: CASTASGGSYNEQFF; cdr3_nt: TGTGCCAGCACCGCTAGCGGGGGATCATACAATGAGCAGTTCTTC
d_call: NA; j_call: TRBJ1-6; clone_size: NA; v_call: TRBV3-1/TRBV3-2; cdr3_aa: CASSLGGSYNSPLHF; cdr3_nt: TGTGCCAGCAGCTTAGGGGGTTCATATAATTCACCCCTCCACTTT
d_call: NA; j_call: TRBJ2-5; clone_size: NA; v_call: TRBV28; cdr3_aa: CASTGVWETQYF; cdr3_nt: TGTGCCAGCACCGGGGTTTGGGAGACCCAGTACTTC
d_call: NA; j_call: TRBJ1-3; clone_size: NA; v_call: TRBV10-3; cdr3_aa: CAISEFQQSNAGNTIYF; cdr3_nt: TGTGCCATCAGTGAGTTTCAACAGAGTAACGCTGGAAACACCATATATTTT
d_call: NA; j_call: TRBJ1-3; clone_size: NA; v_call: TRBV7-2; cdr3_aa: CASSPHSGNTIYF; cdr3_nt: TGTGCCAGCAGCCCCCACTCTGGAAACACCATATATTTT
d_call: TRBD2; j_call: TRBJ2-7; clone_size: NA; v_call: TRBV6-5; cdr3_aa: CASATRGGAYEQYF; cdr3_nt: TGTGCCAGCGCGACGCGGGGGGGAGCCTACGAGCAGTACTTC
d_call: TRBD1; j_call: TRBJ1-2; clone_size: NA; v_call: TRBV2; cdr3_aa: CASSRDRGAHGYTF; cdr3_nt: TGTGCCAGCAGTAGGGACAGGGGCGCCCATGGCTACACCTTC
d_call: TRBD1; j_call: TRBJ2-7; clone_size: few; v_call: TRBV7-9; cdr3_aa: CASAEQQGATYEQYF; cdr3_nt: TGTGCCAGCGCCGAACAACAGGGGGCAACGTACGAGCAGTACTTC
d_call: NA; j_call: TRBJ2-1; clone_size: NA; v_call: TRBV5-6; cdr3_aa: CASSLGAAAYNEQFF; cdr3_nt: TGTGCCAGCAGCCTAGGAGCAGCGGCCTACAATGAGCAGTTCTTC
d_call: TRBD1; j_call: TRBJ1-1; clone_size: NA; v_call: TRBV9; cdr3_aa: CASSLRGTDTEAFF; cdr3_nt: TGTGCCAGCAGCCTCCGCGGGACAGACACTGAAGCTTTCTTT
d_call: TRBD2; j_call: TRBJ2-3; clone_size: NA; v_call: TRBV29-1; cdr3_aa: CSVVGLAGGEGRADTQYF; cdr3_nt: TGCAGCGTTGTCGGTCTAGCGGGGGGGGAAGGGAGAGCAGATACGCAGTATTTT
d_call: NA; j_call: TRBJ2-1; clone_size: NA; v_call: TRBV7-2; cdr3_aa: CASSRVRSSYNEQFF; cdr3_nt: TGTGCCAGCAGCCGGGTGAGAAGCTCCTACAATGAGCAGTTCTTC
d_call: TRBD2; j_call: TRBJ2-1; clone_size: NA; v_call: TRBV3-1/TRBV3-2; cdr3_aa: CASSRLAGDNEQFF; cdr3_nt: TGTGCCAGCAGCCGACTAGCGGGGGACAATGAGCAGTTCTTC
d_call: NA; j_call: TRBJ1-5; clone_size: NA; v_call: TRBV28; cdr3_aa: CASSFAGTPRQPQHF; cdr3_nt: TGTGCCAGCAGTTTCGCCGGGACTCCAAGGCAGCCCCAGCATTTT
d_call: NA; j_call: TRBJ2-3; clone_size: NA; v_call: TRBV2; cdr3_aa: CASSPTADTQYF; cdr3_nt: TGTGCCAGCAGTCCCACAGCAGATACGCAGTATTTT
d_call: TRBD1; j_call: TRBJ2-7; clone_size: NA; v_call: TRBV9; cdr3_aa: CASSVAQGDYEQYF; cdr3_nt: TGTGCCAGCAGCGTAGCTCAGGGGGACTACGAGCAGTACTTC
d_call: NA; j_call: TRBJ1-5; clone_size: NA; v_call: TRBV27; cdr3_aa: CASSLSGYHQPQHF; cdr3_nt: TGTGCCAGCAGTTTGTCAGGGTACCATCAGCCCCAGCATTTT
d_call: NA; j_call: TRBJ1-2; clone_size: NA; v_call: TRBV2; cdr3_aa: CASSGQPTYGYTF; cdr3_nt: TGTGCCAGCAGTGGACAGCCGACCTATGGCTACACCTTC
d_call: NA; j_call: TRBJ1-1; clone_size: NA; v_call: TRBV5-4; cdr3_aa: CASSFQGNTEAFF; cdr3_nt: TGTGCCAGCAGCTTCCAGGGGAACACTGAAGCTTTCTTT
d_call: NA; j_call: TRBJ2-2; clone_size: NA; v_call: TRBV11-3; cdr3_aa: CASRETGTSNTGELFF; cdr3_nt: TGTGCCAGCAGGGAAACCGGGACTTCGAACACCGGGGAGCTGTTTTTT
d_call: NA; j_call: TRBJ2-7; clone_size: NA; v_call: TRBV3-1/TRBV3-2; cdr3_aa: CASSRELGYREQYF; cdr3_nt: TGTGCCAGCAGCCGAGAACTAGGGTACCGGGAGCAGTACTTC
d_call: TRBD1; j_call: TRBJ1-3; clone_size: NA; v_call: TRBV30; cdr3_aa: CAWQTGAGNTIYF; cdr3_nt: TGTGCCTGGCAAACAGGGGCTGGAAACACCATATATTTT
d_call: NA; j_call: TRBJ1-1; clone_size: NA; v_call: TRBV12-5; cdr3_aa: CASGFFPRQVNTEAFF; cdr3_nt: TGTGCTAGTGGTTTTTTCCCTCGGCAGGTCAACACTGAAGCTTTCTTT
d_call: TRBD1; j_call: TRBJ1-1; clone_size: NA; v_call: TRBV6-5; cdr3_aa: CASTSDRAWGEAFF; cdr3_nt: TGTGCCAGCACCTCCGACAGGGCCTGGGGTGAAGCTTTCTTT
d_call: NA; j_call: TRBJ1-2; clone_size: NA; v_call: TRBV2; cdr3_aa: CASSDRPRGGYTF; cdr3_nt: TGTGCCAGCAGTGATCGGCCTAGAGGTGGCTACACCTTC
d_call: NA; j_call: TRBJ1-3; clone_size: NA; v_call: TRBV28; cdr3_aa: CASAKDFSSGNTIYF; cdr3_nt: TGTGCCAGCGCCAAGGACTTTAGCTCTGGAAACACCATATATTTT
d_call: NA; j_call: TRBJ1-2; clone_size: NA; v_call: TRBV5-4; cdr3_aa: CASSVTGNYGYTF; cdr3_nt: TGTGCCAGCAGTGTCACAGGGAACTATGGCTACACCTTC
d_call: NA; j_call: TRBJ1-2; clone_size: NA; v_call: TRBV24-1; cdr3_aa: CATSDRGIGGYTF; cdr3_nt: TGTGCCACCAGTGATCGGGGTATTGGTGGCTACACCTTC
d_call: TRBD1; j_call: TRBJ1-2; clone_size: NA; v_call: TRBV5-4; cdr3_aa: CASSWGTGATGYTF; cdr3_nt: TGTGCCAGCAGCTGGGGGACAGGGGCAACGGGCTACACCTTC
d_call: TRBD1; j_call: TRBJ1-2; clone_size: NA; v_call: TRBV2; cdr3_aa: CASSVSGQGNYGYTF; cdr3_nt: TGTGCCAGCAGTGTGTCGGGACAGGGGAACTATGGCTACACCTTC
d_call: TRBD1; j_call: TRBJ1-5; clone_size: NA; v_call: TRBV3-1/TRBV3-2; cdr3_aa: CASSSDRAQPQHF; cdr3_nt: TGTGCCAGCAGCTCGGACAGGGCCCAGCCCCAGCATTTT
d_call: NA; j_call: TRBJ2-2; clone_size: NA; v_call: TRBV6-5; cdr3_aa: CASSGGPGELFF; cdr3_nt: TGTGCCAGCAGCGGGGGGCCCGGGGAGCTGTTTTTT
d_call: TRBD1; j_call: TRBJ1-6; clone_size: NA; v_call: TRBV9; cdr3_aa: CASSAGQGSYNSPLHF; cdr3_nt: TGTGCCAGCAGCGCCGGACAGGGTAGCTATAATTCACCCCTCCACTTT
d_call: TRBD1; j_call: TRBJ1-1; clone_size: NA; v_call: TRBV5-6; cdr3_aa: CASSLRFGRGYTEAFF; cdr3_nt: TGTGCCAGCAGCTTGAGGTTTGGCAGGGGGTACACTGAAGCTTTCTTT
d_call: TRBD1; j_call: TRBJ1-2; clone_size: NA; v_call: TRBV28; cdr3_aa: CASSEAGTGGPYGYTF; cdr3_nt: TGTGCCAGCAGTGAGGCCGGGACAGGGGGCCCCTATGGCTACACCTTC
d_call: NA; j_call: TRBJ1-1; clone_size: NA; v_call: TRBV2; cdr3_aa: CASTHPGGVTEAFF; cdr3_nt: TGTGCCAGCACCCATCCGGGGGGGGTCACTGAAGCTTTCTTT
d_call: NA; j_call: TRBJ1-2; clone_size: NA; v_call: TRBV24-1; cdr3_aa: CATSDFQGGYTF; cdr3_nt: TGTGCCACCAGTGATTTCCAGGGCGGCTACACCTTC
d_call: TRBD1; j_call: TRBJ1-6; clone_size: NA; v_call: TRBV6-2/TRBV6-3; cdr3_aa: CASSADRGHNSPLHF; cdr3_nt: TGTGCCAGCAGTGCGGACAGGGGGCATAATTCACCCCTCCACTTT
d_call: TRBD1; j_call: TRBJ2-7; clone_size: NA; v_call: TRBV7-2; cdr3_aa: CASSLVASGTGPYEQYF; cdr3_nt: TGTGCCAGCAGCTTAGTAGCTTCCGGGACAGGACCCTACGAGCAGTACTTC
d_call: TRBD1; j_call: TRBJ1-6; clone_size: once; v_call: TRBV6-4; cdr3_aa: CASRGTGEGSPLHF; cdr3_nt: TGTGCCAGCAGAGGGACAGGGGAGGGCTCACCCCTCCACTTT
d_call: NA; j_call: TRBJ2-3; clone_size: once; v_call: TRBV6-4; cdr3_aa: CASSDSSGDTQYF; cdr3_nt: TGTGCCAGCAGTGACTCGAGTGGAGATACGCAGTATTTT
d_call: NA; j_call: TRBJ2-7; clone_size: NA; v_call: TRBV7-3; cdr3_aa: CASSFSCRETYEQYF; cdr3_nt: TGTGCCAGCAGCTTCAGCTGCCGGGAGACCTACGAGCAGTACTTC
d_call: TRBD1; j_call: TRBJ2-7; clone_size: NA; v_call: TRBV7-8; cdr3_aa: CASSPGVNRGRWEQYF; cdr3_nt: TGTGCCAGCAGCCCAGGGGTTAACAGGGGGCGTTGGGAGCAGTACTTC
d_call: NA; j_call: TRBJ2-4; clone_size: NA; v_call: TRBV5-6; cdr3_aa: CASSLDRNFQYF; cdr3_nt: TGTGCCAGCAGCTTGGACAGGAACTTTCAGTACTTC
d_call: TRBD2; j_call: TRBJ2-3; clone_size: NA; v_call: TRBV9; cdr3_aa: CASSVGTSGPTDTQYF; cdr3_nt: TGTGCCAGCAGCGTAGGGACTAGCGGCCCCACAGATACGCAGTATTTT
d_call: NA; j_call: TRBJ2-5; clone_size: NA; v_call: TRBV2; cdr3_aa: CASTAIQGTETQYF; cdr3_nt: TGTGCCAGCACCGCCATACAGGGCACAGAGACCCAGTACTTC